This T cell receptor beta chain was found in a study of pediatric ulcerative colitis. One to two pinch biopsies were taken from the rectum during colonoscopy. A word on this clone: Its antigen is as yet unknown.

Study outcomes and limitations: Two patients' blood samples yielded substantially fewer templates.

TCRdb keeps only in-frame clones here, not all; method: immunoSEQ multiplex PCR. The data show about 17,000 clones, with about 74% seen just once and roughly 3.1% held by the top ten. CDR1 and CDR2 from the germline V gene are SGHRS and YFSETQ. CDR3 length: 16 residues. V was clipped by 3 bases and J by 10 bases; unmatched bases: 14. Sequencing used gut tissue. This receptor was obtained from a girl between 10 and 17 years old with moderate ulcerative colitis. This chain links TRBV5-1 with TRBJ2-1; TRBD2 aligns across 9 bases. The CDR3 loop reads CASSSIQPRAGGEQFF. CDR3 bases: TGCGCCAGCAGCTCTATCCAGCCCCGAGCGGGAGGCGAGCAGTTCTTC. Complete variable domain (other parts from reference TRBV5-1 and TRBJ2-1): KAGVTQTPRYLIKTRGQQVTLSCSPISGHRSVSWYQQTPGQGLQFLFEYFSETQRNKGNFPGRFSGRQFSNSRSEMNVSTLELGDSALYLCASSSIQPRAGGEQFFGPGTRLTVL.